These 26 T cell receptor beta chains were sequenced from one sample in a study of CD8 T cells in ankylosing spondylitis. Findings and caveats of the study: Blood from ankylosing spondylitis patients appeared to carry a characteristic eight-variant TCR beta motif.

Which antigens these TCRs recognize remains unknown. Each CDR3 protein gets one entry after TCRdb re-called the 5' RACE reads with MiXCR. This table has fewer than 750,000 distinct CDR3 sequences, under 20% appearing once. Sample: blood, either unsorted or a sorted T cell fraction (not recorded which). The receptors originated from a male donor with ankylosing spondylitis.

The chain is built from TRBV12-3 or TRBV12-4 and TRBJ1-1, with a tentative D call TRBD1 (5 bases). With 2 bases removed from V and 0 bases from J, the gap between germline ends came to 16 bases. There are 17 residues in the CDR3. Here the CDR3 DNA reads TGTGCCAGCAGTTTAAGTTTGCAGGGAGGAATGAACACTGAAGCTTTCTTT. It specifies CASSLSLQGGMNTEAFF.

Many counts were recorded for this clonotype. CDR3 amino acids: CSVVETELYNEQFF. The CDR3 bases are TGCAGCGTTGTTGAGACAGAGCTTTACAATGAGCAGTTCTTC. V usage is TRBV29-1 and J usage is TRBJ2-1; a possible D gene is TRBD1 (5 bases). Trimming stripped 4 bases from V and 4 bases from J, with 14 bases between. From germline, CDR1 is SQVTM and CDR2 ANQGSEA. This CDR3 has 14 amino acids.

This clonotype was recorded only once. The chain uses TRBV3-1 and TRBJ2-7; D might be TRBD1 (6 bases). The CDR3 sequence is 15 residues long. V was shortened by 7 bases and J by 2 bases, with 18 bases between the two germline ends. The V gene's germline CDR1 is LGHDT and CDR2 YNNKEL (reference sequence). In DNA, the CDR3 is TGTGCCAGCACCCAGGGAACCGGGACAACCTACGAGCAGTACTTC. Its translation is CASTQGTGTTYEQYF.

Ten or more counts support this clonotype. V is TRBV20-1 and J is TRBJ1-1; 8 bases agree with TRBD1. This CDR3 comprises 14 residues. Germline V lookup: CDR1 DFQATT, CDR2 SNEGSKA (reference sequence). V dropped 3 bases and J dropped 5; count of bases not matched to a gene: 8. The CDR3 here is CSARGQVGTTEAFF. CDR3 DNA sequence: TGCAGTGCTAGGGGACAGGTTGGGACTACTGAAGCTTTCTTT.

The chain has TRBV7-9 and TRBJ2-5, with a weak D call TRBD1 (6 bases). Germline V gene sequence: CDR1 SEHNR, CDR2 FQNEAQ (reference sequence). The CDR3 runs 17 residues. Trimming removed 5 bases from V and 4 bases from J, with 23 bases in between. CDR3 in DNA: TGTGCCAGCAGCGCCGAAGGAAATTTGGTAGGGGGAGAGACCCAGTACTTC. Amino acids: CASSAEGNLVGGETQYF.

The chain couples TRBV4-2 to TRBJ2-7, with D perhaps matching TRBD1 or TRBD2 (5 bases each). Germline V gene data show CDR1 as LGHNA and CDR2 as YNFKEQ. V shed 3 bases and J shed 3 bases, with 9 bases lying between them. CDR3 size: 13 residues. This CDR3 reads CASSHVGDYEQYF. CDR3 in DNA: TGTGCCAGCAGCCATGTGGGGGACTACGAGCAGTACTTC.

This clonotype was seen a handful of times. CDR3 sequence reads: CSVEDGAGDEQYF. The CDR3 region has the DNA TGCAGCGTTGAGGACGGGGCCGGGGACGAGCAGTACTTC. The chain links TRBV29-1 to TRBJ2-7, with D perhaps assigned TRBD1 or TRBD2 (5 bases each). The germline V gene has CDR1 SQVTM and CDR2 ANQGSEA. The CDR3 runs 13 residues. Trimming took off 3 bases at V and 5 bases at J, with 14 bases between the two ends.

There are a few counts of this clonotype. The V and J genes are TRBV6-5 and TRBJ1-1; D is possibly TRBD1 (5 bases). The CDR3 contains 18 residues. Trimming removed 5 bases at V and 4 bases at J, with 26 bases between. Germline V gene sequence: CDR1 MNHEY, CDR2 SVGAGI. The CDR3 sequence is CASSNPSVVGARGTEAFF. The CDR3 DNA reads TGTGCCAGCAGTAACCCCTCAGTCGTCGGGGCGCGTGGCACTGAAGCTTTCTTT.

This chain joins TRBV6-5 and TRBJ1-4; 7 bases are shared with TRBD1. V shed 2 bases and J 6 bases; nucleotides not matched to a gene: 3. The CDR3 runs 14 residues. CDR1 and CDR2 (germline): MNHEY, SVGAGI. CDR3 nucleotide sequence: TGTGCCAGCAGTTACAGGGGGCCTGATGAAAAACTGTTTTTT. Protein product: CASSYRGPDEKLFF.

This clonotype was detected only a few times. The CDR3 is CASSFLRSYEQYF. Written as DNA, the CDR3 is TGTGCCAGCAGTTTTCTACGTTCCTACGAGCAGTACTTC. The chain carries TRBV12-3 or TRBV12-4 and TRBJ2-7; D remains unclear. V was trimmed by 3 bases and J by 1 base, leaving 7 bases between them. There are 13 residues in the CDR3.

Note on this clonotype: A junction end diverges from the germline sequence, so it may reflect a read error. The gene calls are TRBV5-1 and TRBJ2-1; D is perhaps TRBD1 (6 bases). Germline assignment: CDR1 SGHRS and CDR2 YFSETQ. The CDR3 extends over 15 amino acids. The CDR3 DNA sequence: TGCGCCAGCAGAAAGACAGGAAGCTCCCACAATGAGCAGTTCTTC. It translates to CASRKTGSSHNEQFF.

The sample holds a few counts of this clonotype. This chain connects TRBV3-1 to TRBJ1-2, with 11 nucleotides matching TRBD1. Germline loops: CDR1 LGHDT, CDR2 YNNKEL (reference sequence). J lost 7 bases, V lost 6 bases, and 19 bases had no gene match. The length of the CDR3 is 18 residues. The CDR3 bases are TGTGCCAGCAGTCATTTTTATTCCCCCGGGACAGGGGGGTCTGGCTACACCTTC. This codes for CASSHFYSPGTGGSGYTF.

The sample holds a few counts of this clonotype. The chain uses TRBV28 and TRBJ1-2, with 9 positions matching TRBD1. V lost 4 bases and J lost 3; bases outside the gene matches: 3. CDR1 and CDR2 from the germline V gene are MDHEN and SYDVKM. There are 14 residues in the CDR3. The CDR3 loop is CASSSQGADYGYTF. DNA for the CDR3: TGTGCCAGCAGTTCACAGGGGGCAGACTATGGCTACACCTTC.

This clonotype turned up a few times. The CDR3 region is CASSIAETQYF. DNA for the CDR3: TGCGCCAGCAGCATAGCCGAGACCCAGTACTTC. The V call is TRBV5-1, the J call TRBJ2-5; D remains ambiguous. The CDR3 length is 11 residues. CDR1 is SGHRS and CDR2 is YFSETQ in the germline V gene. The V end was cut by 4 bases, the J end by 5 bases, with 6 bases between.

This clonotype was seen more than once but under ten times. The rearrangement links TRBV7-8 to TRBJ2-5; tentative D call: TRBD1 (5 bases). The CDR3 consists of 17 residues. V lost 7 bases, J lost 4 bases, and 25 bases lay in between. The germline gives CDR1 SGHVS, CDR2 FQNEAQ. CDR3 sequence reads: CASTTITGMGFGETQYF. The DNA of the CDR3 is TGTGCCAGCACCACTATCACAGGAATGGGATTCGGAGAGACCCAGTACTTC.

A few counts support this clonotype. The CDR3 sequence: CATSRDDFVGAEAFF. In DNA form, the CDR3 reads TGTGCCACCAGCAGAGACGACTTTGTTGGTGCTGAAGCTTTCTTT. The V call is TRBV15, the J call TRBJ1-1, with no clear D. Looked up from germline, CDR1 is LNHNV and CDR2 is YYDKDF (reference sequence). V lost 0 bases to trimming and J lost 6 bases, with 14 bases between them. The CDR3 spans 15 residues.

The chain employs TRBV20-1 and TRBJ1-1; the match to TRBD1 covers 9 bases. Germline CDR1 DFQATT, CDR2 SNEGSKA (reference sequence). The CDR3 sequence is 15 residues long. The V segment lost 2 bases and the J segment 4 bases; nucleotides outside the gene matches: 8. CDR3 in amino acids: CSARTRTGETTEAFF. The CDR3 nucleotides read TGCAGTGCTAGAACCAGGACAGGGGAGACCACTGAAGCTTTCTTT.

This sequence joins TRBV3-1 and TRBJ2-1; the match to TRBD2 covers 12 bases. Germline V lookup: CDR1 LGHDT, CDR2 YNNKEL (reference sequence). The CDR3 spans 15 residues. With V trimmed by 5 bases and J by 5 bases, 4 bases remained unmatched. The CDR3 sequence: CASSLLAGGHNEQFF. The CDR3 nucleotides read TGTGCCAGCAGCTTACTAGCGGGGGGCCACAATGAGCAGTTCTTC.

The chain employs TRBV7-2 and TRBJ2-1, with unresolved D. From germline, CDR1 is SGHTA and CDR2 FQGNSA. The CDR3 has 15 residues. V lost 1 base and J lost 5, with 12 bases in between. The CDR3 sequence is CASSLESWTDNEQFF. The CDR3 nucleotides are TGTGCCAGCAGCTTAGAATCCTGGACGGACAATGAGCAGTTCTTC.

This clonotype appeared a few times. This chain connects TRBV15 to TRBJ2-5; TRBD2 aligns across 8 bases. CDR3 length equals 17 residues. Germline V gene data show CDR1 as LNHNV and CDR2 as YYDKDF (reference sequence). V trimming: 4 bases; J trimming: 2 bases; junction bases outside the gene matches: 12. The CDR3 bases are TGTGCCACCAGCAAACTCACAGCGGGACTAGGACAAGAGACCCAGTACTTC. It encodes CATSKLTAGLGQETQYF.

In its sample, this clonotype was seen many times. The chain combines TRBV7-2 with TRBJ2-3; D gene unclear. Per germline, CDR1 SGHTA and CDR2 FQGNSA. The CDR3 runs 14 residues. Trimming stripped 3 bases from V and 2 bases from J, with 9 bases between. The CDR3 DNA is TGTGCCAGCAGCTTGAGGAGTACCACAGATACGCAGTATTTT. It yields the protein CASSLRSTTDTQYF.

The CDR3 reads CASRGAGYNEQFF. DNA for the CDR3: TGTGCCAGCAGGGGAGCAGGCTACAATGAGCAGTTCTTC. The rearrangement joins TRBV12-3 or TRBV12-4 to TRBJ2-1, with D maybe TRBD2 (5 bases). The V end was cut by 6 bases, the J end by 3 bases, with 9 bases between. This CDR3 spans 13 amino acids.

The chain uses TRBV12-3 or TRBV12-4 and TRBJ1-1; 8 bases map to TRBD1. The CDR3 is 15 residues long. J was trimmed by 5 bases and V by 5 bases; bases with no gene match: 10. The CDR3 bases are TGTGCCAGCAGTCCATTTGGACAGGGAGGTACTGAAGCTTTCTTT. Its protein is CASSPFGQGGTEAFF.

This clonotype was seen a few times. The chain links TRBV5-1 to TRBJ1-2; no clear D. V lost 4 bases, J lost 1 base, and 17 bases lay in between. This CDR3 contains 16 residues. In germline, CDR1 is SGHRS, CDR2 YFSETQ. In DNA form, the CDR3 reads TGCGCCAGCAGCACCGAGGCGGGATTGATTAACTATGGCTACACCTTC. Its translation: CASSTEAGLINYGYTF.

This clonotype was seen a handful of times. J is TRBJ2-2 and V is TRBV9; D is unclear. With 4 bases removed from V and 5 bases from J, the gap between germline ends came to 18 bases. CDR1 is SGDLS and CDR2 is YYNGEE in the germline V gene. There are 16 residues in the CDR3. In nucleotides, the CDR3 is TGTGCCAGCAGCCCCTCTCGCGCCGGAGAGACCGGGGAGCTGTTTTTT. Translating gives CASSPSRAGETGELFF.

The genes are TRBV5-1 and TRBJ2-2, with TRBD1 as a possible D gene (5 bases). The CDR3 has 14 amino acids. CDR1 and CDR2 (germline): SGHRS, YFSETQ. Trimming stripped 6 bases from V and 5 bases from J, with 14 bases between. As DNA, the CDR3 is TGCGCCAGCAAACTCAGGGCCCCTACCGGGGAGCTGTTTTTT. Translated, it gives CASKLRAPTGELFF. The full variable domain, completed using reference TRBV5-1 and TRBJ2-2, is KAGVTQTPRYLIKTRGQQVTLSCSPISGHRSVSWYQQTPGQGLQFLFEYFSETQRNKGNFPGRFSGRQFSNSRSEMNVSTLELGDSALYLCASKLRAPTGELFFGEGSRLTVL.